This T cell receptor (beta chain) is from a study of CD8 T cells in ankylosing spondylitis. TCRdb re-called the 5' RACE reads with MiXCR, one entry per CDR3 protein. Of about 30,000 distinct CDR3 sequences detected, less than 40% appear once; the ten largest clones hold 35% to 50%. The CDR3 totals 14 residues. V lost 3 bases and J lost 4, with 12 bases in between. CDR1 and CDR2 (germline): SQVTM, ANQGSEA. This clonotype has only a few counts. Its target is unknown. The study's findings and limits: For ankylosing spondylitis blood, a TCR beta motif of about 8 highly homologous variants appeared characteristic. Both synovial fluid and blood in reactive arthritis had previously been reported to carry some motif variants. Within peripheral blood, clones linked to disease were CD8+ and relatively rare.

The chain employs TRBV29-1 and TRBJ2-2; D may be TRBD1 or TRBD2 (5 bases each). Sequenced sample: synovial fluid, either unsorted or a sorted T cell fraction (not recorded which). The receptor was isolated from a male donor with ankylosing spondylitis. The CDR3 DNA follows: TGCAGCGTTGATTCCAGGGCGGGCACCGGGGAGCTGTTTTTT. Translating gives CSVDSRAGTGELFF.